This T cell receptor (beta chain) is from a study of cytomegalovirus exposure and HLA in healthy donors. Notes on the study in general: In an earlier analysis, in roughly 580 donors, most V segments appeared productive either ~90% or ~30% of the time. Reports state that TCR beta sequences accurately predicted most subjects' HLA-A and HLA-B alleles. The authors listed 180 or so TCR beta chains as cytomegalovirus-associated.

V lost 2 bases, J lost 3 bases, and 8 bases stayed unmatched. The CDR3 has 16 residues. Germline assignment: CDR1 SNHLY and CDR2 FYNNEI. Researchers ran the PCR with 60 Vbeta and 13 Jbeta primers. Data came from immunoSEQ multiplex PCR; TCRdb stores just in-frame clones and leaves some out. This table has about 140,000 clones, around 80% appearing once. The table lists this clone with a few counts. The antigen is not known. This chain links TRBV2 with TRBJ2-7, with 9 nucleotides matching TRBD1. The TCR sequence derives from a man in his late teens or twenties in good health and CMV-seropositive. The sequencing input was PBMCs. The CDR3 DNA is TGTGCCAGCAGTGAACCGGGACAGGGTGCAAGCTACGAGCAGTACTTC. Its translation is CASSEPGQGASYEQYF.